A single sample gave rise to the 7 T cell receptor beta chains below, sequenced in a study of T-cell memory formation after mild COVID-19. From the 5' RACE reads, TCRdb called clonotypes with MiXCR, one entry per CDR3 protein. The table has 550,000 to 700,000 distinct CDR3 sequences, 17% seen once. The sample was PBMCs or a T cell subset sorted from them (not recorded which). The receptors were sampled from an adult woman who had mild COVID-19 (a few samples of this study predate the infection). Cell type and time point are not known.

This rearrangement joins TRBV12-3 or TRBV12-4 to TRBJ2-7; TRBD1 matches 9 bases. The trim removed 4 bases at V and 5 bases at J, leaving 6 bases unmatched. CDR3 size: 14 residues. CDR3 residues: CASSSTGGRNEQYF. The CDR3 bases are TGTGCCAGCAGTTCGACAGGGGGTAGAAACGAGCAGTACTTC.

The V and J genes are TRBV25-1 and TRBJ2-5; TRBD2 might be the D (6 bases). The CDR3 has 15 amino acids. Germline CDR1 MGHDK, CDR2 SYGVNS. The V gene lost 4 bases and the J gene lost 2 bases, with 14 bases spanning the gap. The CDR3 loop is CASSGDSGAQETQYF. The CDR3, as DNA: TGTGCCAGCAGTGGGGATAGCGGCGCACAAGAGACCCAGTACTTC.

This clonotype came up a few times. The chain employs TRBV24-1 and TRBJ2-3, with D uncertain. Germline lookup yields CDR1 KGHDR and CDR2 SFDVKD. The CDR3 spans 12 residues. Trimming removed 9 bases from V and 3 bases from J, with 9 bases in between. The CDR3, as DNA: TGTGCCACCGGAGCCTCGACAGATACGCAGTATTTT. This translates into CATGASTDTQYF.

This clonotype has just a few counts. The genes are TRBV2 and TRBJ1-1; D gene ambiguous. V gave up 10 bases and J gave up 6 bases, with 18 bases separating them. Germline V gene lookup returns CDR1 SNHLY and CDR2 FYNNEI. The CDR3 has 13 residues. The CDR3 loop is CAIRTGGGAEAFF. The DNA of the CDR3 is TGTGCCATCAGGACGGGCGGCGGGGCTGAAGCTTTCTTT.

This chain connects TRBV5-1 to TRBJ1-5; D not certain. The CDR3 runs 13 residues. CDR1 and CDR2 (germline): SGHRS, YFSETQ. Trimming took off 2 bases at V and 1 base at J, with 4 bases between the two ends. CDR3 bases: TGCGCCAGCAGCTTTGAAAGCAATCAGCCCCAGCATTTT. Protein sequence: CASSFESNQPQHF.

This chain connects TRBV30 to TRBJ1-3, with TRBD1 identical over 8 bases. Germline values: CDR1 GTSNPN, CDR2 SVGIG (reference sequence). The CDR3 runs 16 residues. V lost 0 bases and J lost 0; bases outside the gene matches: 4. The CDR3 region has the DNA TGTGCCTGGAGTGTTTACAGGGGGGTCTCTGGAAACACCATATATTTT. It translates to CAWSVYRGVSGNTIYF.

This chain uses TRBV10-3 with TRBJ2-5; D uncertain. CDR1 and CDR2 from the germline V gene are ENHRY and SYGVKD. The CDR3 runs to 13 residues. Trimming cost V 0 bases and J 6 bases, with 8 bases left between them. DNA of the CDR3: TGTGCCATCAGTGAGTCATCCCCCAAGACCCAGTACTTC. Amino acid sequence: CAISESSPKTQYF.